One and the same sample provided the 6 T cell receptor beta chains below, sequenced in a study of blood T cell repertoires in COVID-19. Only in-frame clones appear in the TCRdb table, and some are missing; sequencing was by immunoSEQ multiplex PCR. The sample yields approximately 76,000 clones, more than 75% seen once. The sequenced sample consisted of peripheral blood. These receptors all stem from a woman between 55 and 75 years old with acute or convalescent COVID-19.

About this clone itself: The junction departs from germline at one end; a sequencing error may be responsible. The chain joins TRBV27 to TRBJ1-5; 7 positions match TRBD1. The germline V gene encodes CDR1 MNHEY and CDR2 SMNVEV (reference sequence). CDR3 length equals 13 residues. For the CDR3, the DNA is TGTGCCAGCAGTTTATCTTGGACAGGTCCCCCGCATTTT. Translating it yields CASSLSWTGPPHF.

The V and J genes are TRBV6-5 and TRBJ1-6, with D maybe TRBD1 (6 bases). There are 15 residues in the CDR3. V gave up 2 bases and J gave up 10 bases, with 15 bases separating them. Germline CDR1 and CDR2: MNHEY and SVGAGI. This CDR3 is CASSYISGDQSPLHF. The CDR3 DNA follows: TGTGCCAGCAGTTACATATCAGGGGATCAGTCACCCCTCCACTTT.

This clone was seen a handful of times. This rearrangement joins TRBV28 to TRBJ2-2; tentatively, D is TRBD1 (5 bases). Trimming removed 2 bases at V and 4 bases at J, with 11 bases between. The CDR3 covers 15 residues. The germline gives CDR1 MDHEN, CDR2 SYDVKM. CDR3 sequence reads: CASSLTGTFTGELFF. CDR3 DNA: TGTGCCAGCAGTTTAACAGGCACCTTCACCGGGGAGCTGTTTTTT.

This clone was picked up a small number of times. The V gene is TRBV12-3 or TRBV12-4, the J gene TRBJ1-1; D might be TRBD1 (5 bases). CDR3 length: 13 amino acids. V was shortened by 6 bases and J by 5 bases, with 13 bases between the two germline ends. This CDR3 reads CASRERGWTEAFF. As DNA, the CDR3 is TGTGCCAGCAGGGAGCGGGGGTGGACTGAAGCTTTCTTT.

The rearrangement uses TRBV6-5 and TRBJ1-2; possibly TRBD1 for D (6 bases). The CDR3 covers 13 residues. V shed 3 bases and J shed 6 bases, with 11 bases lying between them. CDR1 is MNHEY and CDR2 is SVGAGI in the germline V gene. CDR3 bases: TGTGCCAGCAGTTATATGGGGGCCAATGGCTACACCTTC. Translated: CASSYMGANGYTF.

The chain is built from TRBV28 and TRBJ1-6, with TRBD1 as a possible D gene (6 bases). In germline, CDR1 is MDHEN, CDR2 SYDVKM. Between the trimmed V and J ends, which lost 4 bases and 8 bases, there was a span of 15 bases. This CDR3 comprises 15 residues. The CDR3 sequence is CASSYTGSADSPLHF. CDR3 nucleotide sequence: TGTGCCAGCAGTTACACAGGGTCGGCGGATTCACCCCTCCACTTT.